These 5 T cell receptor beta chains were sequenced from one sample in a study of cytomegalovirus exposure and HLA in healthy donors. This PCR relied on a set of 60 Vbeta primers and 13 Jbeta primers. Profiling relied on immunoSEQ multiplex PCR, and the TCRdb table lists in-frame clones only, not all of them. This repertoire shows over 100,000 clones, about 76% found once; its top ten account for around 10%. Specimen: PBMCs. The receptors derive from a middle-aged woman in good health and CMV-seropositive.

In its sample, this clone was seen once. The chain joins TRBV25-1 to TRBJ2-7; no firm D call. Germline CDR1 and CDR2: MGHDK and SYGVNS. Trimming removed 5 bases from V and 2 bases from J, with 4 bases in between. CDR3 length equals 11 residues. CDR3: CASSSPYEQYF. The CDR3 nucleotides are TGTGCCAGCAGTTCTCCCTACGAGCAGTACTTC.

The chain couples TRBV23-1 to TRBJ1-4; D gene unclear. TRBV23-1 is annotated as an ORF whose role is uncertain. The V end was cut by 6 bases, the J end by 8 bases, with 13 bases between. The CDR3 spans 13 residues. In nucleotides, the CDR3 is TGCGCCAGCAGCGACTTACGTGGGGAAAAACTGTTTTTT. It specifies CASSDLRGEKLFF.

The chain combines TRBV7-9 with TRBJ1-2; 7 nucleotides line up with TRBD1. The J segment lost 1 base and the V segment lost 1 base, leaving 0 bases of the junction unmatched. From germline, CDR1 is SEHNR and CDR2 FQNEAQ (reference sequence). This CDR3 is built from 14 residues. This CDR3 reads CASSLGQGNYGYTF. In DNA, the CDR3 is TGTGCCAGCAGCTTAGGACAGGGTAACTATGGCTACACCTTC. The whole variable domain, remainder taken from reference TRBV7-9 and TRBJ1-2, is DTGVSQNPRHKITKRGQNVTFRCDPISEHNRLYWYRQTLGQGPEFLTYFQNEAQLEKSRLLSDRFSAERPKGSFSTLEIQRTEQGDSAMYLCASSLGQGNYGYTFGSGTRLTVV.

The V call is TRBV30, the J call TRBJ1-6, with TRBD1 identical over 11 bases. CDR1 GTSNPN and CDR2 SVGIG come from the germline V gene (reference sequence). The length of the CDR3 is 13 residues. Unmatched junction bases numbered 4, after V lost 8 bases and J lost 7 bases. The CDR3 spells CARTGGNNSPLHF. CDR3 DNA sequence: TGTGCCCGGACAGGGGGCAACAATTCACCCCTCCACTTT.

This clone came up a few times. This chain links TRBV2 with TRBJ1-2, with 7 bases lining up with TRBD1. V lost 6 bases, J lost 0 bases, and 7 bases stayed unmatched. This CDR3 region has 15 residues. The germline gives CDR1 SNHLY, CDR2 FYNNEI. CDR3 in amino acids: CASRIDRDSNYGYTF. The CDR3 DNA reads as TGTGCCAGCAGGATAGACAGGGACTCTAACTATGGCTACACCTTC.